A selection of T cell receptor beta chains follows, all from one sample in a study of siplizumab effects on memory and regulatory T cells. Data came from immunoSEQ multiplex PCR; TCRdb stores just in-frame clones and leaves some out. This table has about 87,000 clones, 80% to 90% appearing once. Sequencing was done on a sample of CD4+ T cells sorted from blood. Source of these receptors: a human donor in good health. CDR3s include the opening cysteine and the closing phenylalanine or tryptophan. Each record gives: J gene, D gene, V gene, clone size, CDR3 DNA, CDR3 protein. D genes are given only for firm matches. Not all rows give a size; the values are once, few, many and, for expanded clones, a class.

>TRBJ2-1|NA|TRBV25-1|NA
TGTGCCAGCCCCTTTTCAGAGGGCAATAAGGGTGAGCAGTTCTTC
CASPFSEGNKGEQFF
>TRBJ2-4|TRBD2|TRBV30|once
TGTGCCTGGAGTAGCGGGAGAGGAGTCAAAAACATTCAGTACTTC
CAWSSGRGVKNIQYF
>TRBJ2-1|NA|TRBV5-8|NA
TGTGCCAGCAGCTTACAAAGGGGGGGCCTCTCCTACAATGAGCAGTTCTTC
CASSLQRGGLSYNEQFF
>TRBJ2-5|NA|TRBV19|NA
TGTGCCAGTAGTGTCCGTGCAGGAGTACAAGAGACCCAGTACTTC
CASSVRAGVQETQYF
>TRBJ2-3|NA|TRBV7-2|NA
TGTGCCAGCAGCTTATCCGACGAGGACATAAGGGTGCAGTATTTT
CASSLSDEDIRVQYF
>TRBJ1-3|NA|TRBV10-3|NA
TGTGCCATCAGTGGTGCAGGTTCCTTTTCTGGAAACACCATATATTTT
CAISGAGSFSGNTIYF
>TRBJ1-1|NA|TRBV29-1|few
TGCAGCGTTGAACTTCTGCAGCGTGGGGGGCATGCTTTCTTT
CSVELLQRGGHAFF
>TRBJ1-5|TRBD1|TRBV6-1|once
TGTGCCAGCAGTGCGCCCACAGGGGGTAGTCAGCCCCAGCATTTT
CASSAPTGGSQPQHF
>TRBJ1-5|TRBD1|TRBV7-9|NA
TGTGCCAGCAGCTTAGGCGCGGGGGGGACAGGGCATCAGCCCCAGCATTTT
CASSLGAGGTGHQPQHF
>TRBJ2-3|TRBD2|TRBV7-2|NA
TGTGCCAGCAGCCCCACGTCAGGGGCGGGAGGGGATACGCAGTATTTT
CASSPTSGAGGDTQYF
>TRBJ2-4|TRBD1|TRBV5-4|NA
TGTGCCAGCAGCTTGGGAAGGGGGCTCGAAAACATTCAGTACTTC
CASSLGRGLENIQYF
>TRBJ2-2|NA|TRBV30|NA
TGTGCCTGGAGTGTTCAGGCGGGCACCGGGGAGCTGTTTTTT
CAWSVQAGTGELFF
>TRBJ1-1|TRBD1|TRBV19|NA
TGTGCCAGTCACAACCGACAGGGATTGAGCACTGAAGCTTTCTTT
CASHNRQGLSTEAFF
>TRBJ1-4|NA|TRBV4-1|NA
TGCGCCAGCAGTCTGACTTCAACTAATGAAAAACTGTTTTTT
CASSLTSTNEKLFF
>TRBJ2-5|NA|TRBV27|once
TGTGCCAGCAGTTCCCCCCCCAGGATAGAGACCCAGTACTTC
CASSSPPRIETQYF
>TRBJ1-5|TRBD1|TRBV19|NA
TGTGCCAGTAGTATCCAGGGGGCGCGAAATCAGCCCCAGCATTTT
CASSIQGARNQPQHF
>TRBJ1-5|NA|TRBV7-2|few
TGTGCCAGCAGCGGAACCTTACGGGGTCAGCCCCAGCATTTT
CASSGTLRGQPQHF
>TRBJ1-4|NA|TRBV7-6|NA
TGTGCCAGCAGCCCGGGGCAGGTTACTCTTGAAAAACTGTTTTTT
CASSPGQVTLEKLFF
>TRBJ1-1|NA|TRBV19|NA
TGTGCCAGTAGTCTCACAGCCAACACTGAAGCTTTCTTT
CASSLTANTEAFF
>TRBJ2-5|NA|TRBV5-4|few
TGTGCCAGCAGCTTTCGCTCAGATGAGACCCAGTACTTC
CASSFRSDETQYF
>TRBJ2-7|TRBD2|TRBV30|few
TGTGCCTGGACCCGCGGGGGGTACGAGCAGTACTTC
CAWTRGGYEQYF
>TRBJ1-2|NA|TRBV10-3|few
TGTGCCATCACCGATAATGCCGCCGGCTACACCTTC
CAITDNAAGYTF
>TRBJ2-3|NA|TRBV9|NA
TGTGCCAGCGGGGGAACCACAGATACGCAGTATTTT
CASGGTTDTQYF
>TRBJ1-3|NA|TRBV10-1|once
TGCGCCAGCAGTGAGCCCCAACAGCGTCACTCTGGAAACACCATATATTTT
CASSEPQQRHSGNTIYF
>TRBJ2-1|NA|TRBV5-4|NA
TGTGCCAGCAGCTTGGCAGGTAGAAGGGCCAATGAGCAGTTCTTC
CASSLAGRRANEQFF
>TRBJ1-2|NA|TRBV19|NA
TGTGCCAGTAGTATAGGAGCAGGAGACTATGGCTACACCTTC
CASSIGAGDYGYTF
>TRBJ1-3|NA|TRBV18|NA
TGTGCCAGCCCGCCAAAACCGACAGGTATCAGCTCTGGAAACACCATATATTTT
CASPPKPTGISSGNTIYF
>TRBJ1-4|NA|TRBV5-8|NA
TGTGCCAGCAGCACCGGAGGAAGGCAGAATGAAAAACTGTTTTTT
CASSTGGRQNEKLFF
>TRBJ1-3|NA|TRBV7-6|NA
TGTGCCAGCAGCTCCGAGAGCAGACTCTCTGGAAACACCATATATTTT
CASSSESRLSGNTIYF
>TRBJ2-1|NA|TRBV9|NA
TGTGCCAGCAGCGTTGCGTGGGGAGCGTACAATGAGCAGTTCTTC
CASSVAWGAYNEQFF
>TRBJ2-3|NA|TRBV7-6|NA
TGTGCCAGCAGCTTAGCAGGGGATAAAGATACGCAGTATTTT
CASSLAGDKDTQYF
>TRBJ2-1|TRBD2|TRBV10-3|NA
TGTGCCATCAGCCGACTAGCGGGAGATGAGCAGTTCTTC
CAISRLAGDEQFF
>TRBJ2-7|TRBD1|TRBV5-4|NA
TGTGCCAGCAGCTTGGACGGTACAGGGGGCTCCTACGAGCAGTACTTC
CASSLDGTGGSYEQYF